Here is one TCR beta chain with its context. There are many counts of this clonotype. No antigen is known for it. No much larger clone is present one base from it, and per-base qualities are unavailable. This entry is derived from a study of response to subunit inactivated influenza vaccine (dated by TCRdb to about 2018). Some background on the complete study: To follow how T cells responded to a trivalent subunit inactivated influenza vaccine, the researchers relied on deep quantitative profiling of the T cell receptor repertoire.

The investigation overall reported the following: According to the authors, only a limited number of new T cells may be recruited by each seasonal influenza vaccination.

Libraries were constructed by RT-PCR. The instrument given in TCRdb is Illumina HiSeq 2500. TCRdb reworked the public reads: Q25 trimming with fastp, MiXCR clone assembly, productive beta chains retained. Rows with a matching CDR3 protein are joined into one entry that keeps the most common DNA and genes. The sample yields 450,000 to 600,000 distinct CDR3 sequences; roughly 8.2% were counted once. 13% of the sample is in the top ten clones. V lost 5 bases and J lost 6 bases; the stretch between them is 14 bases long. The CDR3, from cysteine to phenylalanine, totals 13 residues. Only the CDR3 region is kept as DNA, spanning 39 bases read in frame from base 1. According to the germline V gene (reference sequence), CDR1 reads SEHNR and CDR2 reads FQNEAQ.

The material was PBMCs from blood, obtained less than 25 months after vaccination. The sequence is built from TRBV7-9 and TRBJ2-7, and TRBD1 may be the D gene, going by 6 matching bases. This TCR was recovered from a man in his fifties or sixties who received an inactivated influenza vaccine. Donor details come from another sample of the same person, matched by shared clones. The CDR3 protein: CASSQTGSAEQYF. The nucleotides are TGTGCCAGCAGCCAGACAGGATCCGCCGAGCAGTACTTC. The full variable domain, with segments outside the CDR3 supplied by the reference TRBV7-9 and TRBJ2-7 proteins, appears as DTGVSQNPRHKITKRGQNVTFRCDPISEHNRLYWYRQTLGQGPEFLTYFQNEAQLEKSRLLSDRFSAERPKGSFSTLEIQRTEQGDSAMYLCASSQTGSAEQYFGPGTRLTVT.